This T cell receptor (beta chain) was recovered during a study of CD8 T cells in ankylosing spondylitis. Study results and caveats: Past studies reported some motif variants in reactive arthritis synovial fluid and blood. A motif of eight highly homologous TCR beta variants was seen as apparently characteristic of ankylosing spondylitis blood. Reportedly, significant enrichment of disease-linked clones occurred in matched ankylosing spondylitis synovial fluid.

CDR3 length equals 14 residues. With V trimmed by 7 bases and J by 3 bases, 5 bases remained unmatched. Per the germline V gene, CDR1 is ENHRY and CDR2 is SYGVKD. Molecular-barcoded quantitative 5'-RACE produced these TCR beta libraries. TCRdb called the 5' RACE reads again in MiXCR, with one record for every CDR3 protein. Of about 360,000 distinct CDR3 sequences listed, roughly 20% are singletons. The table lists this clonotype with a few counts. Its target is unknown. The chain has TRBV10-3 and TRBJ2-1; 8 nucleotides agree with TRBD2. The receptor's source is a male donor with ankylosing spondylitis or in good health (not recorded which). Input material: blood, either unsorted or a sorted T cell fraction (not recorded which). The chain's CDR3 is CAINAGGNYNEQFF. DNA for the CDR3: TGTGCCATCAATGCGGGGGGTAACTACAATGAGCAGTTCTTC.